Listed below are T cell receptor beta chains from one sample, sequenced in a study of blood T cell repertoires in COVID-19. This table comes from immunoSEQ multiplex PCR, and its TCRdb copy is limited to in-frame clones, with some not included. This table holds approximately 400,000 clones, roughly four fifths found once. The sample consisted of PBMCs or T cells enriched from blood (not recorded which). The receptors shown here come from a woman between 45 and 60 years old who had recovered from COVID-19. The CDR3 runs from the conserved cysteine through the conserved F or W. Each record gives: V gene, D gene, J gene, clone size, CDR3 DNA, CDR3 protein. A D gene is named only where the DNA matches it firmly. The size of a clone is reported for some rows only, either as once, few or many, or as a class for expanded clones.

>TRBV6-5|.|TRBJ1-1|once
TGTGCCAGCAGTTACGTTAGGGGTCGGAACACTGAAGCTTTCTTT
CASSYVRGRNTEAFF
>TRBV2|.|TRBJ1-3|.
TGTGCCAGCAGTGAAAAGGTCCAGGGAGGAAACACCATATATTTT
CASSEKVQGGNTIYF
>TRBV19|.|TRBJ1-5|.
TGTGCCAGTAGTATTCGGCAGGGTGATCAGCCCCAGCATTTT
CASSIRQGDQPQHF
>TRBV6-1|TRBD1|TRBJ1-1|.
TGTGCCAGCAGTGAAGACAGGGGATTAACTGAAGCTTTCTTT
CASSEDRGLTEAFF
>TRBV28|.|TRBJ2-7|.
TGTGCCAGCAGTAAATATAGACAGGACATCTCCTACGAGCAGTACTTC
CASSKYRQDISYEQYF
>TRBV11-2|.|TRBJ1-1|.
TGTGCCAGCAGTCTCCGCGGGAACACTGAAGCTTTCTTT
CASSLRGNTEAFF
>TRBV7-9|TRBD2|TRBJ2-7|few
TGTGCCAGCAGCCACCGACTAGCGGGAGAGGTGGGTGAGCAGTACTTC
CASSHRLAGEVGEQYF
>TRBV12-3/TRBV12-4|TRBD1|TRBJ1-2|.
TGTGCCAGCAGTACCGGACAGGGGAATGGCTACACCTTC
CASSTGQGNGYTF
>TRBV5-4|.|TRBJ1-1|.
TGTGCCAGCACCCCTTCAGGGGTAAGCACTGAAGCTTTCTTT
CASTPSGVSTEAFF
>TRBV19|TRBD1|TRBJ1-1|.
TGTGCCAGTAGTACTAATTGGGACAGCCAAGCTTTCTTT
CASSTNWDSQAFF
>TRBV4-1|.|TRBJ1-2|.
TGCGCCAGCAGCCAAGGCCCGACAGTCTACTACGGCTACACCTTC
CASSQGPTVYYGYTF
>TRBV19|.|TRBJ2-2|once
TGTGCCAGTAGTCCGCCAGCCGGGGAGCTGTTTTTT
CASSPPAGELFF
>TRBV7-2|TRBD2|TRBJ2-2|.
TGTGCCAGCAGCTTATCCATAGCGGGGGGGTCTTCACGGGAGCTGTTTTTT
CASSLSIAGGSSRELFF
>TRBV2|TRBD1|TRBJ2-7|.
TGTGCCAGCAGTGGGACAGGGCTCTCCTACGAGCAGTACTTC
CASSGTGLSYEQYF
>TRBV30|TRBD1|TRBJ1-3|many
TGTGCCTGGACGCCGACAGGGGGAAACACCATATATTTT
CAWTPTGGNTIYF
>TRBV2|.|TRBJ1-2|.
TGTGCCAGCAGGAAATTCGACAGCAGCAATGGCTACACCTTC
CASRKFDSSNGYTF
>TRBV6-2/TRBV6-3|.|TRBJ1-1|few
TGTGCCAGCAGTTACTCTTCTGGGATACGACAGACGAACACTGAAGCTTTCTTT
CASSYSSGIRQTNTEAFF
>TRBV5-1|.|TRBJ1-2|.
TGCGCCAGCAGCCCGAGGGACACCTACCCGTCCCAGGGCTACACCTTC
CASSPRDTYPSQGYTF
>TRBV4-3|.|TRBJ2-7|.
TGCGCCAGCAGCCAAGCGGGACTGGCCAGCGAGCAGTACTTC
CASSQAGLASEQYF
>TRBV5-1|TRBD1|TRBJ1-3|.
TGCGCCAGCAGCTCGTGGACAGGGGGCGGAAACACCATATATTTT
CASSSWTGGGNTIYF
>TRBV29-1|.|TRBJ1-1|.
TGCAGCGCGAATAAGAACACTGAAGCTTTCTTT
CSANKNTEAFF
>TRBV23-1|TRBD1|TRBJ1-5|.
TGCGCCAGCAGTCATATAAGACAGGGGTCTCAGCCCCAGCATTTT
CASSHIRQGSQPQHF
>TRBV29-1|TRBD1|TRBJ2-7|.
TGCAGCGCCGGACAGGGAAGTTTGAACGAGCAGTACTTC
CSAGQGSLNEQYF
>TRBV12-5|TRBD2|TRBJ2-3|.
TGTGCTAGTGGACGGGACGGGACTAGCGGGATCGATACGCAGTATTTT
CASGRDGTSGIDTQYF
>TRBV7-2|.|TRBJ1-2|once
TGTGCCAGCACCCGTCCGGGACAACTATATAACTATGGCTACACCTTC
CASTRPGQLYNYGYTF
>TRBV19|TRBD1|TRBJ1-5|.
TGTGCCAGTAGTATTGGGACAGGGGCTCAGCCCCAGCATTTT
CASSIGTGAQPQHF
>TRBV5-1|.|TRBJ2-7|.
TGCGCCAGCAGCTTGGAGGAGGGCTCCTACGAGCAGTACTTC
CASSLEEGSYEQYF
>TRBV19|.|TRBJ1-2|.
TGTGCCAGTAGTATAGCACAGGGATCTCGGGCTTCTGGCTACACCTTC
CASSIAQGSRASGYTF
>TRBV5-1|.|TRBJ2-2|.
TGCGCCAGCAGCTTGGGGTCAGGGACCGGGGAGCTGTTTTTT
CASSLGSGTGELFF
>TRBV7-9|.|TRBJ1-1|.
TGTGCCAGCAGCTTGCTTGGCGGTGAGGCCACTGAAGCTTTCTTT
CASSLLGGEATEAFF
>TRBV28|TRBD1|TRBJ1-2|.
TGTGCCAGCAGCCAGGGGTATATGGGACAGATTAACTATGGCTACACCTTC
CASSQGYMGQINYGYTF
>TRBV7-2|TRBD2|TRBJ2-2|.
TGTGCCAGCATGCCCCGACTAGCGGGCACCGGGGAGCTGTTTTTT
CASMPRLAGTGELFF
>TRBV5-1|TRBD1|TRBJ1-2|.
TGCGCCAGCAGCGAAGGGACAGGGTTTGGCTACACCTTC
CASSEGTGFGYTF
>TRBV6-5|TRBD2|TRBJ2-2|.
TGTGCCAGCAGTAGAGGGACTAGCGGGAGAGTGGAGCTGTTTTTT
CASSRGTSGRVELFF
>TRBV11-2|TRBD1|TRBJ1-1|.
TGTGCCAGCAGCTTCCGCCTCCCTACAGGGGGCGGTACTGAAGCTTTCTTT
CASSFRLPTGGGTEAFF
>TRBV7-9|.|TRBJ1-5|.
TGTGCCAGCAGCTTAGGAGAGAATCAGCCCCAGCATTTT
CASSLGENQPQHF